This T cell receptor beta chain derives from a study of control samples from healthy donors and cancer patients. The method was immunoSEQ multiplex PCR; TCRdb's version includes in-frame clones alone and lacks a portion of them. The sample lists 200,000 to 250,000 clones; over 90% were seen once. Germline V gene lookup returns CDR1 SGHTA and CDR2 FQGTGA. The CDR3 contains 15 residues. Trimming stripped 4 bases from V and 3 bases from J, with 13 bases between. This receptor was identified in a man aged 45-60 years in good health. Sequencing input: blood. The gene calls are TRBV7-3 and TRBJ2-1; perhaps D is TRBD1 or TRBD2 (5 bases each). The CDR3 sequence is CASSSGDAGYNEQFF. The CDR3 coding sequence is TGTGCCAGCAGCTCCGGGGACGCCGGCTACAATGAGCAGTTCTTC.